Listed below are T cell receptor beta chains from one sample, sequenced in a study of early T cells in non-severe SARS-CoV-2 infection. Using its own MiXCR run on the 5' RACE reads, TCRdb lists one record per CDR3 protein. The table includes about 45,000 distinct CDR3 sequences, more than 9% detected once. Source material: whole blood. Receptors originate from an adult who was a healthcare worker with PCR-confirmed SARS-CoV-2 infection or an uninfected control (not recorded which). Both conserved end residues are part of each CDR3. A D gene is named only where the DNA matches it firmly. Size is stated for part of the rows, as once, few or many counts, or as a class when the clone is expanded.

d_gene: -; abundance: -; j_gene: TRBJ1-1; v_gene: TRBV27; CDR3aa: CASSSQGGTRAFF; CDR3nt: TGTGCCAGCAGTTCCCAGGGAGGGACTAGAGCTTTCTTT
d_gene: -; abundance: many; j_gene: TRBJ2-2; v_gene: TRBV7-3; CDR3aa: CASSLFFAAPFEGTGELFF; CDR3nt: TGTGCCAGCAGCTTATTTTTTGCGGCCCCCTTTGAGGGAACCGGGGAGCTGTTTTTT
d_gene: TRBD2; abundance: many; j_gene: TRBJ2-1; v_gene: TRBV7-9; CDR3aa: CASSLGLAEAQKQFF; CDR3nt: TGTGCCAGCAGCTTAGGGCTAGCGGAGGCACAGAAGCAGTTCTTC
d_gene: -; abundance: few; j_gene: TRBJ2-2; v_gene: TRBV7-2; CDR3aa: CASSLRGAGKKGGELFF; CDR3nt: TGTGCCAGCAGCTTAAGAGGAGCAGGGAAAAAGGGCGGGGAGCTGTTTTTT
d_gene: -; abundance: many; j_gene: TRBJ1-1; v_gene: TRBV7-9; CDR3aa: CASSSRRGAEAFF; CDR3nt: TGTGCCAGCAGCTCCAGACGGGGGGCGGAAGCTTTCTTT
d_gene: TRBD2; abundance: many; j_gene: TRBJ2-3; v_gene: TRBV7-2; CDR3aa: CASSLTTSGTDTQYF; CDR3nt: TGTGCCAGCAGCTTAACGACTAGCGGCACAGATACGCAGTATTTT
d_gene: -; abundance: many; j_gene: TRBJ2-1; v_gene: TRBV10-2; CDR3aa: CASRLGRVGNEQFF; CDR3nt: TGCGCCAGCAGGCTGGGGAGAGTGGGGAATGAGCAGTTCTTC
d_gene: -; abundance: many; j_gene: TRBJ2-7; v_gene: TRBV4-1; CDR3aa: CASSPGDRSYEQYF; CDR3nt: TGCGCCAGCAGCCCCGGGGACCGCTCCTACGAGCAGTACTTC
d_gene: TRBD2; abundance: many; j_gene: TRBJ2-7; v_gene: TRBV27; CDR3aa: CASSQDGRTYEQYF; CDR3nt: TGTGCCAGCAGCCAGGACGGGAGGACCTACGAGCAGTACTTC
d_gene: TRBD1; abundance: -; j_gene: TRBJ1-6; v_gene: TRBV20-1; CDR3aa: CSARAGTGDSPLHF; CDR3nt: TGCAGTGCTAGGGCCGGGACAGGGGATTCACCCCTCCACTTT
d_gene: -; abundance: many; j_gene: TRBJ1-2; v_gene: TRBV28; CDR3aa: CASSFPGQGWDGYTF; CDR3nt: TGTGCCAGCAGTTTCCCTGGCCAGGGGTGGGATGGCTACACCTTC
d_gene: -; abundance: many; j_gene: TRBJ2-2; v_gene: TRBV12-3/TRBV12-4; CDR3aa: CASSSGRTTNTGELFF; CDR3nt: TGTGCCAGCAGTTCGGGTCGGACCACGAACACCGGGGAGCTGTTTTTT
d_gene: -; abundance: few; j_gene: TRBJ2-1; v_gene: TRBV5-1; CDR3aa: CASSLKGGSSYNEQFF; CDR3nt: TGCGCCAGCAGCTTGAAGGGTGGGAGCTCCTACAATGAGCAGTTCTTC
d_gene: -; abundance: many; j_gene: TRBJ1-1; v_gene: TRBV28; CDR3aa: CAIARTNTEAFF; CDR3nt: TGTGCCATCGCCCGGACGAACACTGAAGCTTTCTTT
d_gene: -; abundance: few; j_gene: TRBJ1-4; v_gene: TRBV20-1; CDR3aa: CSAREGDSHGTNEKLFF; CDR3nt: TGCAGTGCTAGAGAGGGGGACTCCCATGGGACTAATGAAAAACTGTTTTTT
d_gene: -; abundance: many; j_gene: TRBJ2-3; v_gene: TRBV10-3; CDR3aa: CAIRVSLGADTQYF; CDR3nt: TGTGCCATCCGGGTCTCATTGGGCGCAGATACGCAGTATTTT
d_gene: -; abundance: many; j_gene: TRBJ2-7; v_gene: TRBV18; CDR3aa: CASSPLGVAYEQYF; CDR3nt: TGTGCCAGCTCACCACTCGGGGTGGCCTACGAGCAGTACTTC
d_gene: -; abundance: many; j_gene: TRBJ1-5; v_gene: TRBV12-3/TRBV12-4; CDR3aa: CASSPSGRGNQPQHF; CDR3nt: TGTGCCAGCAGTCCCTCGGGCAGGGGCAATCAGCCCCAGCATTTT
d_gene: TRBD2; abundance: -; j_gene: TRBJ2-3; v_gene: TRBV11-2; CDR3aa: CASSLAGVRDTQYF; CDR3nt: TGTGCCAGCAGCTTGGCGGGAGTGAGAGATACGCAGTATTTT
d_gene: TRBD1; abundance: few; j_gene: TRBJ1-1; v_gene: TRBV6-5; CDR3aa: CASSHGQVFLFSEAFF; CDR3nt: TGTGCCAGCAGTCACGGACAGGTTTTTCTTTTTTCTGAAGCTTTCTTT
d_gene: -; abundance: many; j_gene: TRBJ2-2; v_gene: TRBV11-2; CDR3aa: CASSLENSGELFF; CDR3nt: TGTGCCAGCAGCCTAGAGAACTCCGGGGAGCTGTTTTTT
d_gene: -; abundance: -; j_gene: TRBJ2-5; v_gene: TRBV3-1; CDR3aa: CASRLISRGVQYF; CDR3nt: TGTGCCAGCAGACTTATTAGTAGGGGCGTTCAGTACTTC